These 30 T cell receptor beta chains originate from one sample sequenced in a study of response to subunit inactivated influenza vaccine. TCRdb used MiXCR to reprocess the RT-PCR reads, holding one entry per CDR3 protein. This table holds approximately 500,000 distinct CDR3 sequences, 13% found once. Material: PBMCs from blood, obtained roughly 46 days after vaccination. These receptors were collected from a man aged 45 to 65 who received an inactivated influenza vaccine.

In this sample, this clonotype turned up a few times. The chain is built from TRBV7-8 and TRBJ1-1; D not resolved. Per germline, CDR1 SGHVS and CDR2 FQNEAQ. V was clipped by 4 bases and J by 4 bases, with 19 bases between them. The CDR3 length is 16 residues. The CDR3 DNA sequence: TGTGCCAGCAGCTCCGGACCGACAATCCTGAGCACTGAAGCTTTCTTT. This translates into CASSSGPTILSTEAFF. Filled out from reference TRBV7-8 and TRBJ1-1, the complete variable domain reads GAGVSQSPRYKVAKRGQDVALRCDPISGHVSLFWYQQALGQGPEFLTYFQNEAQLDKSGLPSDRFFAERPEGSVSTLKIQRTQQEDSAVYLCASSSGPTILSTEAFFGQGTRLTVV.

This clonotype was found once. The rearrangement uses TRBV5-6 and TRBJ2-5; D is possibly TRBD1 (5 bases). Per germline, CDR1 SGHDT and CDR2 YYEEEE. Trimming pared 7 bases from V and 3 bases from J, leaving 13 bases between. The CDR3 covers 13 residues. In DNA form, the CDR3 reads TGTGCCAGCGGGCGTATAGGGGAAGAGACCCAGTACTTC. Amino acid sequence: CASGRIGEETQYF.

The chain has TRBV10-3 and TRBJ2-2, with D perhaps matching TRBD1 (6 bases). The CDR3 is 12 residues long. V was shortened by 6 bases and J by 6 bases, with 8 bases between the two germline ends. CDR1 ENHRY and CDR2 SYGVKD come from the germline V gene. CDR3 amino acids: CAISAGAGELFF. The CDR3 nucleotides read TGTGCCATCAGCGCAGGGGCCGGGGAGCTGTTTTTT.

This clonotype was recorded only once. The rearrangement uses TRBV27 and TRBJ2-7, with 7 bases fitting TRBD1. This CDR3 is built from 14 residues. J gave up 3 bases and V 4 bases, and 6 bases lay outside the gene matches. Germline V gene sequence: CDR1 MNHEY, CDR2 SMNVEV (reference sequence). In DNA, the CDR3 is TGTGCCAGCAGTTCCCAGGGGGATTACTACGAGCAGTACTTC. Translating gives CASSSQGDYYEQYF.

This clonotype has ten or more counts. The rearrangement uses TRBV10-3 and TRBJ1-3; no clear D gene. V dropped 3 bases and J dropped 0 bases, with 9 bases sitting between them. The CDR3 runs 15 residues. Germline CDR1 ENHRY, CDR2 SYGVKD. The CDR3 here is CAISDSAISGNTIYF. CDR3 nucleotide sequence: TGTGCCATCAGTGACAGCGCTATCTCTGGAAACACCATATATTTT.

The rearrangement uses TRBV5-1 and TRBJ2-7, with 8 nucleotides matching TRBD1. J lost 7 bases, V lost 4 bases, and 10 bases had no gene match. The CDR3 is 14 amino acids. Germline V gives CDR1 SGHRS, CDR2 YFSETQ. The CDR3 DNA is TGCGCCAGCAGCATACGGACAGGGCCCTCGGAGCAGTACTTC. Protein: CASSIRTGPSEQYF.

This rearrangement joins TRBV11-2 to TRBJ1-2; 9 nucleotides line up with TRBD1. The CDR3 covers 14 residues. The germline V gene has CDR1 SGHAT and CDR2 FQNNGV. V lost 5 bases, J lost 7 bases, and 8 bases stayed unmatched. The CDR3 reads CASSPGDRVPGYTF. CDR3 DNA: TGTGCCAGCAGCCCCGGGGACAGGGTCCCTGGCTACACCTTC.

This clonotype has a handful of counts. The chain joins TRBV20-1 to TRBJ2-5; 7 nucleotides align to TRBD1. J lost 4 bases, V lost 3 bases, and 8 bases had no gene match. Germline lookup yields CDR1 DFQATT and CDR2 SNEGSKA (reference sequence). CDR3 length: 14 amino acids. DNA for the CDR3: TGCAGTGCTAGTCGAACAGGGGATCGAGAGACCCAGTACTTC. It encodes CSASRTGDRETQYF.

This clonotype turned up a few times. The chain has TRBV21-1 and TRBJ1-5; the table's D call TRBD1 went unverified against the DNA. TRBV21-1 is flagged as a pseudogene. The CDR3 sequence is 15 residues long. In DNA form, the CDR3 reads TGTGCCAGCAGCAAAGGAGGGTGCGACAATCAGCCCCAGCATTTT. The encoded protein is CASSKGGCDNQPQHF.

The chain links TRBV15 to TRBJ2-7; D is perhaps TRBD1 or TRBD2 (6 bases each). This CDR3 region has 15 residues. Looked up from germline, CDR1 is LNHNV and CDR2 is YYDKDF (reference sequence). The ends were cut back, 3 bases at V and 5 bases at J, with 17 bases in the middle. In DNA form, the CDR3 reads TGTGCCACCAGCAGCGACAGGAGGGCTTCCCACGAGCAGTACTTC. Amino acid sequence: CATSSDRRASHEQYF.

The rearrangement joins TRBV10-3 to TRBJ1-3, with D uncertain. V was trimmed by 0 bases and J by 14 bases, leaving 8 bases between them. CDR3 length: 11 residues. The germline V gene has CDR1 ENHRY and CDR2 SYGVKD. The CDR3 sequence is CAISESSLLYF. CDR3 nucleotide sequence: TGTGCCATCAGTGAGTCTTCACTCTTATATTTT.

This chain uses TRBV6-2 or TRBV6-3 with TRBJ2-7; 11 bases are shared with TRBD2. The junction had 12 bases not matched to a gene; V was cut back by 3 bases and J by 2 bases. From germline, CDR1 is MNHEY and CDR2 SVGEGT. The CDR3 has 18 amino acids. CDR3 bases: TGTGCCAGCAGTTATCGCTCCCCTAGCGGGAGGTCGACCTACGAGCAGTACTTC. Its protein product is CASSYRSPSGRSTYEQYF.

Many counts were recorded for this clonotype. This rearrangement joins TRBV7-9 to TRBJ2-1, with 8 bases aligning to TRBD2. CDR3 length equals 16 residues. J gave up 0 bases and V 4 bases, and 5 bases lay outside the gene matches. Germline V gene lookup returns CDR1 SEHNR and CDR2 FQNEAQ (reference sequence). DNA for the CDR3: TGTGCCAGCAGCTACGGACTAGCTTTCTCCTACAATGAGCAGTTCTTC. Translation gives CASSYGLAFSYNEQFF.

This clonotype was recorded only once. The chain couples TRBV20-1 to TRBJ2-1; possible D gene TRBD2, 5 bases. The CDR3 extends over 16 amino acids. The germline gives CDR1 DFQATT, CDR2 SNEGSKA (reference sequence). Trimming left V 1 base short and J 0 bases short, with 13 bases between. This CDR3 reads CSARGLQAVSYNEQFF. The CDR3 coding sequence is TGCAGTGCTAGAGGTTTACAAGCGGTCTCCTACAATGAGCAGTTCTTC.

This clonotype was seen at least ten times. The chain is built from TRBV20-1 and TRBJ2-3, with TRBD2 matching 8 bases. V was pared by 3 bases and J by 1 base, with 9 bases of the junction left unmatched. The CDR3 has 16 residues. Per the germline V gene, CDR1 is DFQATT and CDR2 is SNEGSKA (reference sequence). The CDR3 sequence: CSASPLGGVGTDTQYF. The CDR3 DNA reads TGCAGTGCTAGCCCCCTCGGGGGGGTTGGCACAGATACGCAGTATTTT.

This clonotype has a count of ten or more. The chain couples TRBV25-1 to TRBJ2-5, with D possibly called TRBD1 or TRBD2 (6 bases each). The V and J ends lost 0 bases and 2 bases respectively, with 13 bases between them. The CDR3 length is 16 residues. Germline V lookup: CDR1 MGHDK, CDR2 SYGVNS. The CDR3 sequence is CASSEYKGGSQETQYF. CDR3 coding DNA: TGTGCCAGCAGTGAATACAAGGGGGGCTCTCAAGAGACCCAGTACTTC.

The J gene is TRBJ2-7, the V gene TRBV20-1; D may be TRBD1 (5 bases). Looked up from germline, CDR1 is DFQATT and CDR2 is SNEGSKA (reference sequence). The CDR3 totals 10 residues. Trimming left V 6 bases short and J 5 bases short, with 8 bases between. CDR3 residues: CSAWTNEQYF. The CDR3 coding sequence is TGCAGTGCGTGGACAAACGAGCAGTACTTC.

This clonotype was observed a handful of times. The J gene is TRBJ2-3, the V gene TRBV12-3 or TRBV12-4; 9 nucleotides agree with TRBD1. The V gene end was trimmed by 6 bases and the J gene end by 6 bases; junction bases not matched to a gene: 7. This CDR3 is 14 amino acids long. The CDR3 DNA reads TGTGCCAGCAGCCCGACAGGGGGTTTCGATACGCAGTATTTT. It specifies CASSPTGGFDTQYF.

This clonotype was seen only a few times. The J gene is TRBJ2-4, the V gene TRBV5-1; the D gene could be TRBD1 or TRBD2 (5 bases each). With 4 bases removed from V and 1 base from J, the gap between germline ends came to 12 bases. The V gene's germline CDR1 is SGHRS and CDR2 YFSETQ. The CDR3 has 15 amino acids. CDR3 in amino acids: CASSAGTPAKNIQYF. Written as DNA, the CDR3 is TGCGCCAGCAGCGCCGGGACGCCCGCCAAAAACATTCAGTACTTC.

This clonotype has just a few counts. The chain links TRBV5-1 to TRBJ2-7; the match to TRBD2 covers 7 bases. V was clipped by 2 bases and J by 2 bases; unmatched bases: 1. The CDR3 length is 13 residues. The germline gives CDR1 SGHRS, CDR2 YFSETQ. The CDR3 loop reads CASSFTSAYEQYF. The CDR3 DNA sequence: TGCGCCAGCAGCTTCACTAGCGCCTACGAGCAGTACTTC.

The V call is TRBV20-1, the J call TRBJ2-7; maybe TRBD1 (6 bases). The CDR3 extends over 15 amino acids. V lost 1 base and J lost 0, with 13 bases in between. Germline loops: CDR1 DFQATT, CDR2 SNEGSKA (reference sequence). The CDR3: CSARAETGPSYEQYF. DNA of the CDR3: TGCAGTGCTAGAGCCGAGACAGGTCCCTCCTACGAGCAGTACTTC.

This clonotype was observed a handful of times. The chain couples TRBV6-1 to TRBJ2-3; 11 bases fit TRBD2. This CDR3 has 16 amino acids. The V and J ends lost 5 bases and 6 bases, in that order; junction bases with no gene match: 10. Germline V gives CDR1 MNHNS, CDR2 SASEGT. The CDR3 region is CASSRISGGAGDTQYF. The CDR3 DNA follows: TGTGCCAGCAGTCGGATTAGCGGGGGGGCCGGCGATACGCAGTATTTT.

This clonotype was detected only a few times. The rearrangement joins TRBV27 to TRBJ2-1; maybe TRBD1 (6 bases). V was shortened by 4 bases and J by 6 bases, with 16 bases between the two germline ends. Germline CDR1 reads MNHEY; CDR2 reads SMNVEV (reference sequence). The CDR3 is made up of 15 amino acids. For the CDR3, the DNA is TGTGCCAGCAGTTCTAAGATCGGACAGACCAATGAGCAGTTCTTC. This translates into CASSSKIGQTNEQFF.

The rearrangement uses TRBV25-1 and TRBJ2-7, with TRBD2 matching 16 bases. The CDR3 contains 18 residues. Germline V lookup: CDR1 MGHDK, CDR2 SYGVNS. V was pared by 7 bases and J by 4 bases, with 13 bases of the junction left unmatched. The CDR3 region has the DNA TGTGCCAGCAATGGGCCTGGGACTAGCGGGAGGGGGCTGTACGAGCAGTACTTC. Translating it yields CASNGPGTSGRGLYEQYF.

This clonotype was counted only a few times. The rearrangement uses TRBV6-2 or TRBV6-3 and TRBJ1-1; 7 nucleotides match TRBD1. CDR3 size: 13 residues. The germline gives CDR1 MNHEY, CDR2 SVGEGT. The trim removed 4 bases at V and 5 bases at J, leaving 4 bases unmatched. CDR3 nucleotides: TGTGCCAGCAGTTCCAGGGGGAAGACTGAAGCTTTCTTT. Residues: CASSSRGKTEAFF.

This clonotype was counted only a few times. V is TRBV6-5 and J is TRBJ2-7; D possibly matches TRBD1 or TRBD2 (5 bases each). Germline CDR1 is MNHEY and CDR2 is SVGAGI. V dropped 4 bases and J dropped 0 bases, with 19 bases sitting between them. The CDR3 consists of 17 residues. Here the CDR3 reads CASSSGARDPDSYEQYF. The DNA for the CDR3 is TGTGCCAGCAGTTCCGGGGCCCGGGACCCAGACTCCTACGAGCAGTACTTC.

This clonotype came up a few times. J is TRBJ2-7 and V is TRBV5-1, with 11 bases aligning to TRBD1. The CDR3 totals 15 residues. Germline trimming cut 0 bases from V and 3 bases from J; bases unmatched to any gene: 2. Germline values: CDR1 SGHRS, CDR2 YFSETQ. The CDR3 region has the DNA TGCGCCAGCAGCTTGGCGGGACAGGGGGGCTACGAGCAGTACTTC. Translation gives CASSLAGQGGYEQYF.

V usage is TRBV6-2 or TRBV6-3 and J usage is TRBJ2-1; TRBD1 agrees at 9 bases. V was clipped by 7 bases and J by 7 bases; unmatched bases: 8. The length of the CDR3 is 14 residues. Germline V gene lookup returns CDR1 MNHEY and CDR2 SVGEGT. Here the CDR3 DNA reads TGTGCCAGCACCCCTTCGACAGGGGGGAATGAGCAGTTCTTC. Translation: CASTPSTGGNEQFF.

This clonotype was detected many times. V gene TRBV21-1 combines with J gene TRBJ2-5. TRBV21-1 is noted as a pseudogene. This CDR3 comprises 12 residues. The chain's CDR3 is CASSKKKTPWYF. The CDR3 coding sequence is TGTGCCAGCAGCAAGAAGAAGACACCCTGGTACTTC.

The chain is built from TRBV7-3 and TRBJ2-3; 8 bases fit TRBD1. The CDR3 runs to 15 residues. CDR1 is SGHTA and CDR2 is FQGTGA in the germline V gene. Unmatched junction bases numbered 10, after V lost 5 bases and J lost 6 bases. The DNA for the CDR3 is TGTGCCAGCAGCCCCGACAGGGGACGGATGGATACGCAGTATTTT. Its translation is CASSPDRGRMDTQYF.